This TCR beta chain is drawn from a study of CD8+CD57+ T cells in acquired aplastic anemia. Profiling of TCR beta VDJ combinations and CDR3 sequences used genomic DNA as template. MiXCR was run by TCRdb on the reads, yielding one entry per CDR3 protein. Of under 150,000 distinct CDR3 sequences detected, over 30% appear once; the ten largest clones hold about 3%. An expansion of CD8+CD57+ cells by flow cytometry had been shown in patients chosen for sequencing. At least ten counts were recorded for this clonotype. At one of its ends the junction is not consistent with the germline gene, which may arise from a read error. This CDR3 comprises 16 residues. The germline V gene has CDR1 MNHNS and CDR2 SASEGT.

The TCR was taken from a human donor with aplastic anemia. The material sequenced was sorted CD4+, CD8+, or CD8+CD57+ T cells (not recorded which) from PBMCs. The rearrangement uses TRBV6-1 and TRBJ2-1; no firm D call. CDR3 protein: CASSRAASTSHNEQFF. The CDR3, as DNA: TGTGCCAGCAGCCGTGCAGCCTCGACCTCCCACAATGAGCAGTTCTTC.